The clone carrying this TCR beta chain was detected a few times. The TCRbeta library incorporated unique molecular identifiers. TCRdb reprocessed the PCR reads with MiXCR, giving one entry per CDR3 protein. Of some 200,000 distinct CDR3 sequences listed, about 6.4% are singletons. The CDR3 has 16 residues. V lost 2 bases and J lost 2; bases outside the gene matches: 7. From germline, CDR1 is MGHRA and CDR2 YSYEKL. The entry originates in a study of T-cell reconstitution after alpha-beta-depleted transplantation in children. The TCR comes from a human donor who donated a stem cell graft to a child with Wiskott-Aldrich syndrome. The V gene is TRBV4-1, the J gene TRBJ2-3; TRBD1 agrees at 7 bases. The material was PBMCs from the stem cell graft donor, obtained from the stem cell graft. CDR3 sequence reads: CASSQSGGQSTDTQYF. The CDR3, as DNA: TGCGCCAGCAGCCAAAGTGGGGGACAGTCCACAGATACGCAGTATTTT.